This T cell receptor (beta chain) was captured by sequencing in a study of response to subunit inactivated influenza vaccine. This clonotype occurred many times. Its antigen is as yet unknown. TCRdb reprocessed the RT-PCR reads via MiXCR and lists one record per CDR3 protein. The table shows approximately 570,000 distinct CDR3 sequences, with roughly 8.2% occurring only once. Whole-study findings and limits: Every seasonal influenza vaccination brings in few new T cells, the authors suggested.

The TCR was taken from a man aged 45 to 75 who received an inactivated influenza vaccine. The sample here was PBMCs from blood, taken approximately 25 months after vaccination.

CDR3 bases: TGTGCCAGCAGATCTGGCCTTGGGCAGTTCTTC. Amino acids: CASRSGLGQFF. V and J are TRBV25-1 and TRBJ2-1; D is ambiguous. The CDR3 sequence is 11 residues long. Trimming pared 6 bases from V and 12 bases from J, leaving 12 bases between. CDR1 is MGHDK, CDR2 SYGVNS, per germline.